This TCR beta chain was observed in a study of cytomegalovirus exposure and HLA in healthy donors. Overall study context: Around 80 million unique TCR sequences came from HLA-typed donors in an early release. Notes on the study in general: Per a prior analysis, the majority of TCR beta V segments were productive roughly 87% or roughly 30% of the time. Some V segments could not be told apart, so they were left out, TRBV6-2 and TRBV6-3 among them.

This CDR3 region has 18 residues. V lost 1 base, J lost 0 bases, and 11 bases stayed unmatched. Per germline, CDR1 MNHEY and CDR2 SMNVEV (reference sequence). This clone was counted between two and nine times. Its antigen is currently unknown. The primer mix had 60 Vbeta and 13 Jbeta primers. The method was immunoSEQ multiplex PCR; TCRdb's version includes in-frame clones alone and lacks a portion of them. The table lists around 140,000 clones, approximately 74% of them singletons. The source of this sequence is a male donor in good health and CMV-seronegative. The sequenced sample consisted of PBMCs. The V gene is TRBV27, the J gene TRBJ2-7, with 8 bases identical to TRBD1. The CDR3: CASSLYAPGTGRSYEQYF. For the CDR3, the DNA is TGTGCCAGCAGTTTATATGCCCCCGGGACAGGACGCTCCTACGAGCAGTACTTC.